This T cell receptor beta chain was identified during a study of T cell changes during pregnancy in multiple sclerosis. There are 10 residues in the CDR3. Per germline, CDR1 SQVTM and CDR2 ANQGSEA. Trimming removed 7 bases at V and 8 bases at J, with 11 bases between. Profiling relied on immunoSEQ multiplex PCR, and the TCRdb table lists in-frame clones only, not all of them. The sample lists approximately 13,000 clones; around 88% were seen once. Specimen: CD8+ T cells from peripheral blood mononuclear cells, collected in the second trimester of pregnancy. The receptor comes from a female donor in good health, enrolled as a control in a pregnancy study. The chain is built from TRBV29-1 and TRBJ1-1; the D gene is possibly TRBD1 (5 bases). The CDR3 DNA reads TGCAGCGCGTCACACAGGGAAGCTTTCTTT. Encoded protein: CSASHREAFF.